Listed here are 27 T cell receptor beta chains from one sample, sequenced in a study of shared clonotypes between healthy human individuals. This table comes from immunoSEQ multiplex PCR, and its TCRdb copy is limited to in-frame clones, with some not included. The sample lists roughly 1,000,000 clones, approximately 78% occurring once. Sequencing was done on a sample of memory CD4+ T cells from PBMCs. As for subset: CD45RA-negative fraction. These receptors were obtained from a man aged 18 to 29 in good health. Some clones in this sample may be carry-over from other donors' samples.

The table lists this clone with many counts. The chain joins TRBV2 to TRBJ2-5; tentatively, D is TRBD1 (6 bases). Germline V gene lookup returns CDR1 SNHLY and CDR2 FYNNEI. With 1 base removed from V and 3 bases from J, the gap between germline ends came to 6 bases. The CDR3 has 13 amino acids. This CDR3 reads CASSEGTEETQYF. The CDR3 DNA is TGTGCCAGCAGTGAAGGGACAGAAGAGACCCAGTACTTC.

This clone was counted between two and nine times. The chain carries TRBV29-1 and TRBJ1-2; 9 bases align to TRBD1. V was pared by 7 bases and J by 3 bases, with 6 bases of the junction left unmatched. From germline, CDR1 is SQVTM and CDR2 ANQGSEA. The CDR3 covers 13 residues. The CDR3 nucleotides read TGCAGCGCCGGACAGGGGATGGACTATGGCTACACCTTC. It is translated as CSAGQGMDYGYTF.

This chain joins TRBV5-1 and TRBJ1-3; weak D call: TRBD1 (5 bases). V dropped 2 bases and J dropped 1 base, with 7 bases sitting between them. There are 14 residues in the CDR3. Per the germline V gene, CDR1 is SGHRS and CDR2 is YFSETQ. The CDR3 loop is CASSFWGSGNTIYF. The CDR3 DNA reads as TGCGCCAGCAGCTTTTGGGGGTCTGGAAACACCATATATTTT.

This clone was found once. The chain links TRBV5-4 to TRBJ1-1; D unclear. Trimming stripped 4 bases from V and 6 bases from J, with 16 bases between. Germline loops: CDR1 SGHNT, CDR2 YYREEE (reference sequence). The CDR3 is 14 amino acids. The CDR3 region has the DNA TGTGCCAGCAGCCCGCCCAACGCGGGGTCTGAAGCTTTCTTT. Translated, it gives CASSPPNAGSEAFF.

This clone showed up many times. V and J are TRBV27 and TRBJ1-1; 7 nucleotides align to TRBD1. Germline CDR1 MNHEY, CDR2 SMNVEV (reference sequence). V gave up 5 bases and J gave up 6 bases; unmatched junction bases: 12. This CDR3 is 15 amino acids long. The CDR3 protein is CASSAWRQGVAEAFF. The CDR3 DNA follows: TGTGCCAGCAGTGCTTGGCGTCAGGGGGTTGCTGAAGCTTTCTTT.

This clone was picked up a small number of times. The chain's CDR3 is CASSLQPTNTGELFF. The DNA of the CDR3 is TGTGCCAGCAGCTTACAGCCTACGAACACCGGGGAGCTGTTTTTT. The chain has TRBV11-2 and TRBJ2-2; D is unresolved. V lost 2 bases to trimming and J lost 0 bases, with 7 bases between them. Germline V lookup: CDR1 SGHAT, CDR2 FQNNGV. This CDR3 is 15 amino acids long.

This sequence joins TRBV28 and TRBJ2-7; D might be TRBD1 or TRBD2, each matching 6 bases. There are 14 residues in the CDR3. Germline CDR1 reads MDHEN; CDR2 reads SYDVKM. V shed 7 bases and J shed 6 bases, with 19 bases lying between them. The CDR3 bases are TGTGCCAGCACCCTTATCGGAGGGGGGAGCGAGCAGTACTTC. Residues: CASTLIGGGSEQYF.

This clone has only a few counts. The likely explanation is a read error, given a far larger clone one base away. This chain uses TRBV2 with TRBJ1-4; TRBD1 matches at 7 bases. Germline V lookup: CDR1 SNHLY, CDR2 FYNNEI. This CDR3 is 12 amino acids long. The ends lost 8 bases at V and 10 bases at J; junction bases unmatched: 7. CDR3 residues: CASGGAGGKLFF. DNA for the CDR3: TGTGCCAGCGGTGGGGCAGGGGGAAAACTGTTTTTT. Full variable domain (remainder filled in from reference TRBV2 and TRBJ1-4): EPEVTQTPSHQVTQMGQEVILRCVPISNHLYFYWYRQILGQKVEFLVSFYNNEISEKSEIFDDQFSVERPDGSNFTLKIRSTKLEDSAMYFCASGGAGGKLFFGSGTQLSVL.

This clone was seen repeatedly, ten times or more. The chain links TRBV5-4 to TRBJ2-1; TRBD2 matches 9 bases. Germline CDR1 and CDR2: SGHNT and YYREEE (reference sequence). J lost 10 bases, V lost 0 bases, and 5 bases had no gene match. This CDR3 spans 14 amino acids. This CDR3 is CASSLGGRAREQFF. In DNA, the CDR3 is TGTGCCAGCAGCTTGGGCGGGAGGGCGCGGGAGCAGTTCTTC.

The chain combines TRBV7-6 with TRBJ2-7, with D possibly TRBD2 on 6 matching bases. With 5 bases removed from V and 3 bases from J, the gap between germline ends came to 11 bases. Germline CDR1 is SGHVS and CDR2 is FNYEAQ. This CDR3 comprises 13 residues. The CDR3 DNA sequence: TGTGCCAGCAGCACGGGACTGAACTACGAGCAGTACTTC. Protein sequence: CASSTGLNYEQYF.

This clone was counted a few times. The rearrangement uses TRBV5-1 and TRBJ2-3; TRBD1 is a possible D gene (7 bases). Trimming shortened V by 2 bases and J by 3 bases, and 16 bases separated the two germline ends. This CDR3 has 16 residues. Germline V CDR1 and CDR2: SGHRS, YFSETQ. CDR3 sequence (DNA): TGCGCCAGCAGCTTACTCGCCAGGGGGAGGACAGATACGCAGTATTTT. Its protein is CASSLLARGRTDTQYF.

The chain recombines TRBV15 with TRBJ2-1; 8 bases are a match to TRBD2. CDR1 is LNHNV, CDR2 YYDKDF, per germline (reference sequence). With 7 bases clipped from V and 5 bases from J, the junction kept 10 bases outside the gene matches. This CDR3 is built from 15 residues. CDR3 amino acids: CATTKPGLGNNEQFF. Written as DNA, the CDR3 is TGTGCCACCACCAAACCGGGACTAGGGAACAATGAGCAGTTCTTC.

The chain carries TRBV15 and TRBJ2-7; TRBD1 matches at 7 bases. The length of the CDR3 is 18 residues. J was trimmed by 1 base and V by 0 bases; bases with no gene match: 12. Germline loops: CDR1 LNHNV, CDR2 YYDKDF (reference sequence). The CDR3 region is CATSREPNRGTGSYEQYF. The CDR3 bases are TGTGCCACCAGCAGAGAACCGAACAGGGGCACGGGGTCCTACGAGCAGTACTTC.

The chain employs TRBV21-1 and TRBJ2-1; the tabulated D call, TRBD2, remains unverified against the DNA. TRBV21-1 is labeled a pseudogene. There are 12 residues in the CDR3. The DNA for the CDR3 is TGTGCCACTATACTAGCGAACGATGAGCAGTTCTTC. The encoded protein is CATILANDEQFF.

This clone was recorded once. The chain is built from TRBV4-1 and TRBJ1-3, with no clear D. V gave up 2 bases and J gave up 0 bases, with 5 bases separating them. The CDR3 runs to 14 residues. CDR1 and CDR2 (germline): MGHRA, YSYEKL. The CDR3 bases are TGCGCCAGCAGCCAATTCCTCTCTGGAAACACCATATATTTT. It is translated as CASSQFLSGNTIYF.

This clone was seen a single time. This chain links TRBV5-8 with TRBJ1-3; unclear D gene. Trimming cost V 1 base and J 2 bases, with 16 bases left between them. CDR1 and CDR2 (germline): SGHTS, YDEGEE. This CDR3 spans 17 amino acids. CDR3 in DNA: TGTGCCAGCAGCTTGTCAGTTTCGATCGCTCCTGGAAACACCATATATTTT. It specifies CASSLSVSIAPGNTIYF.

This clone was counted a single time. The V call is TRBV11-2, the J call TRBJ1-1, with 9 bases lining up with TRBD1. After removal of 3 bases from V and 5 bases from J, the junction contained 4 bases not matched to a gene. In germline, CDR1 is SGHAT, CDR2 FQNNGV. The CDR3 is made up of 14 amino acids. As DNA, the CDR3 is TGTGCCAGCAGCTTGGGACAGGGAGGGACTGAAGCTTTCTTT. Amino acids: CASSLGQGGTEAFF. Filled out from reference TRBV11-2 and TRBJ1-1, the complete variable domain reads EAGVAQSPRYKIIEKRQSVAFWCNPISGHATLYWYQQILGQGPKLLIQFQNNGVVDDSQLPKDRFSAERLKGVDSTLKIQPAKLEDSAVYLCASSLGQGGTEAFFGQGTRLTVV.

The rearrangement links TRBV18 to TRBJ1-5; no firm D call. The V and J ends lost 6 bases and 0 bases respectively, with 9 bases between them. The CDR3 has 14 amino acids. Looked up from germline, CDR1 is KGHSH and CDR2 is LQKENI. The CDR3 sequence is CASSPDPSNQPQHF. Here the CDR3 DNA reads TGTGCCAGCTCCCCCGACCCTAGCAATCAGCCCCAGCATTTT.

The V gene is TRBV7-3, the J gene TRBJ2-1; 13 nucleotides align to TRBD2. The CDR3 is 15 amino acids. V lost 5 bases, J lost 10 bases, and 8 bases stayed unmatched. Germline V gene sequence: CDR1 SGHTA, CDR2 FQGTGA. CDR3 in DNA: TGTGCCAGCAGCCCCGGACTAGCGGGAGTGGGGGAGCAGTTCTTC. Translated, it gives CASSPGLAGVGEQFF.

This chain connects TRBV5-4 to TRBJ2-3, with 9 bases aligning to TRBD2. With V trimmed by 1 base and J by 3 bases, 3 bases remained unmatched. This CDR3 spans 15 amino acids. Germline CDR1 and CDR2: SGHNT and YYREEE (reference sequence). The CDR3 loop is CASSLSSGVTDTQYF. Written as DNA, the CDR3 is TGTGCCAGCAGCTTGTCTAGCGGGGTAACAGATACGCAGTATTTT.

This chain links TRBV7-2 with TRBJ2-7; 10 bases are a match to TRBD2. There are 14 residues in the CDR3. The V segment lost 5 bases and the J segment 3 bases; nucleotides outside the gene matches: 4. Germline V gene data show CDR1 as SGHTA and CDR2 as FQGNSA. The CDR3 bases are TGTGCCAGCAGCACACCTAGCGGGAGCTACGAGCAGTACTTC. Translating it yields CASSTPSGSYEQYF.

V is TRBV27 and J is TRBJ2-7, with D maybe TRBD1 (6 bases). CDR1 and CDR2 (germline): MNHEY, SMNVEV (reference sequence). This CDR3 comprises 12 residues. Trimming took off 4 bases at V and 5 bases at J, with 9 bases between the two ends. The CDR3 loop reads CASSSRDNEQYF. The CDR3 nucleotides read TGTGCCAGCAGTTCCCGGGACAACGAGCAGTACTTC.

The J gene is TRBJ1-2, the V gene TRBV30; 10 bases are shared with TRBD1. Looked up from germline, CDR1 is GTSNPN and CDR2 is SVGIG (reference sequence). V shed 3 bases and J 2 bases; nucleotides not matched to a gene: 3. The CDR3 spans 14 residues. The CDR3 spells CAWSRQGANYGYTF. The DNA for the CDR3 is TGTGCCTGGAGCCGACAGGGGGCGAACTATGGCTACACCTTC.

This chain joins TRBV28 and TRBJ2-7, with D hard to call. CDR1 is MDHEN, CDR2 SYDVKM, per germline. This CDR3 region has 15 residues. The ends were cut back, 6 bases at V and 4 bases at J, with 19 bases in the middle. This chain's CDR3 is CASSPAPVSPYEQYF. As DNA, the CDR3 is TGTGCCAGCAGCCCTGCTCCGGTCAGCCCTTACGAGCAGTACTTC.

The rearrangement joins TRBV5-4 to TRBJ2-3; 7 bases fit TRBD2. Germline V lookup: CDR1 SGHNT, CDR2 YYREEE (reference sequence). Trimming removed 4 bases from V and 6 bases from J; junction bases left unmatched: 14. The CDR3 is made up of 16 amino acids. The CDR3 coding sequence is TGTGCCAGCAGCGACGACCAGACTAGGGGAGGGGATACGCAGTATTTT. This codes for CASSDDQTRGGDTQYF. Complete variable domain (other parts from reference TRBV5-4 and TRBJ2-3): ETGVTQSPTHLIKTRGQQVTLRCSSQSGHNTVSWYQQALGQGPQFIFQYYREEENGRGNFPPRFSGLQFPNYSSELNVNALELDDSALYLCASSDDQTRGGDTQYFGPGTRLTVL.

V and J are TRBV4-1 and TRBJ2-1, with TRBD2 matching 9 bases. From germline, CDR1 is MGHRA and CDR2 YSYEKL. J lost 9 bases, V lost 1 base, and 7 bases had no gene match. The CDR3 length is 15 residues. CDR3 in amino acids: CASSQGLAGSGEQFF. The CDR3 DNA follows: TGCGCCAGCAGCCAAGGTCTAGCGGGAAGCGGTGAGCAGTTCTTC.

The rearrangement uses TRBV7-2 and TRBJ2-5, with D uncertain. The CDR3 has 14 residues. The germline gives CDR1 SGHTA, CDR2 FQGNSA. V was shortened by 2 bases and J by 5 bases, with 12 bases between the two germline ends. The CDR3 DNA is TGTGCCAGCAGCTTAACTTGGCTTGTGGAGACCCAGTACTTC. This gives the protein CASSLTWLVETQYF.